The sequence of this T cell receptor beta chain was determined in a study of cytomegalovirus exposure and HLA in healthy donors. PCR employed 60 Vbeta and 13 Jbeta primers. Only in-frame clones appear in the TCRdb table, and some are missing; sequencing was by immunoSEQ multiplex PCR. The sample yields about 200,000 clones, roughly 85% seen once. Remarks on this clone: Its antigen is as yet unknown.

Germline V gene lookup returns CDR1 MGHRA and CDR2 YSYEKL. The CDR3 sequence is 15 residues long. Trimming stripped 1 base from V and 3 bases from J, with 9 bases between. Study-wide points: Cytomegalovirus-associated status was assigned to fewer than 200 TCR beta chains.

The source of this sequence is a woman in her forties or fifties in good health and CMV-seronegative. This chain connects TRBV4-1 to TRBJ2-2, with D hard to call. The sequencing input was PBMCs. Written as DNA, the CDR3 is TGCGCCAGCAGCCAAGGAACATTGGACACCGGGGAGCTGTTTTTT. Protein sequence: CASSQGTLDTGELFF.